This record concerns one T cell receptor beta chain sequence. Antigen unknown. Using immunoSEQ multiplex PCR, the repertoire was profiled, and TCRdb retains in-frame clones only, with some absent. This sample has 30,000 to 40,000 clones; about 90% occur once, and the top ten carry around 0.12%. This specimen comes from a study of regulatory dendritic cells for organ transplantation. Study outcomes and limitations: Memory CD8+ clonal expansion seemed more limited with regulatory than mature dendritic cells. Naive T cells showed high diversity, memory cells less, memory CD8+ least.

The length of the CDR3 is 13 residues. Trimming left V 4 bases short and J 3 bases short, with 10 bases between. The germline V gene has CDR1 MDHEN and CDR2 SYDVKM. The chain links TRBV28 to TRBJ2-7; no clear D. The sequenced sample consisted of naive CD8+ T cells from blood. As to subset: CD45RA+ naive T cells. The origin of this receptor is a human donor in good health. CDR3 in DNA: TGTGCCAGCAGTTCGCTTAACGGCTACGAGCAGTACTTC. Its translation is CASSSLNGYEQYF.